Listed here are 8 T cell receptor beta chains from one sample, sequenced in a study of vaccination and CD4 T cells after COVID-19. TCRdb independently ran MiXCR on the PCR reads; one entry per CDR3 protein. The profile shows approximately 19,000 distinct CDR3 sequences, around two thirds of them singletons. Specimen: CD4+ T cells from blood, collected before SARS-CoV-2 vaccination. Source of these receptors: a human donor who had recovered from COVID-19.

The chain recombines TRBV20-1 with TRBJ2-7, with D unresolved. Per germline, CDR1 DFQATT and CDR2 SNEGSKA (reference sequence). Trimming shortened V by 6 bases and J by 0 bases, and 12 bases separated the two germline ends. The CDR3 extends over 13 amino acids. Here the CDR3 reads CSAPEPLSYEQYF. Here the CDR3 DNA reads TGCAGTGCCCCTGAGCCCCTCTCCTACGAGCAGTACTTC.

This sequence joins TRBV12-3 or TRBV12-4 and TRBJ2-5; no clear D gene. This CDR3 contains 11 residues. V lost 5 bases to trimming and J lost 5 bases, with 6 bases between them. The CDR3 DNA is TGTGCCAGCAGTCCTTCCGAGACCCAGTACTTC. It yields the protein CASSPSETQYF.

In nucleotides, the CDR3 is TGCAGTGCTGGGAGTTTTCTAGCGGGAGGGAGCACAGATACGCAGTATTTT. It specifies CSAGSFLAGGSTDTQYF. The V gene is TRBV20-1, the J gene TRBJ2-3; 12 bases are shared with TRBD2. With 5 bases clipped from V and 0 bases from J, the junction kept 9 bases outside the gene matches. This CDR3 spans 17 amino acids. In germline, CDR1 is DFQATT, CDR2 SNEGSKA (reference sequence).

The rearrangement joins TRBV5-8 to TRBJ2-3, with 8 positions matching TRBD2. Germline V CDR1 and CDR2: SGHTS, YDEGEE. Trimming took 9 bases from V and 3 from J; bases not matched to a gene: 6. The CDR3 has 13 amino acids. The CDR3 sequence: CATQREKTDTQYF. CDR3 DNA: TGTGCCACCCAGCGGGAGAAGACAGATACGCAGTATTTT.

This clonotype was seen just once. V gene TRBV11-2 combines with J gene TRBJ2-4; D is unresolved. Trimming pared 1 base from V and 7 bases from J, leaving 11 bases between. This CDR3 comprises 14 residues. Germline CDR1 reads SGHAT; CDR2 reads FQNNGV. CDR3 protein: CASSLGFDANIQYF. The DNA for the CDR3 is TGTGCCAGCAGCTTAGGTTTCGACGCGAACATTCAGTACTTC.

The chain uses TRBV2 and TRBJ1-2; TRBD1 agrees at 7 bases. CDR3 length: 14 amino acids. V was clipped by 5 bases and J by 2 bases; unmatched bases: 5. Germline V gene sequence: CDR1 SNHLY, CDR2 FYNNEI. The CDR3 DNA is TGTGCCAGCAGTAGCGACAGGGAGAACTATGGCTACACCTTC. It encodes CASSSDRENYGYTF.

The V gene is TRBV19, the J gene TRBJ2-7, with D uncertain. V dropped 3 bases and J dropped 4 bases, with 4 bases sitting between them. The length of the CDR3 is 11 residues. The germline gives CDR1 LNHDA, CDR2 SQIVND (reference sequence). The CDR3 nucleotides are TGTGCCAGTAGTATGGGGTACGAGCAGTACTTC. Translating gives CASSMGYEQYF.

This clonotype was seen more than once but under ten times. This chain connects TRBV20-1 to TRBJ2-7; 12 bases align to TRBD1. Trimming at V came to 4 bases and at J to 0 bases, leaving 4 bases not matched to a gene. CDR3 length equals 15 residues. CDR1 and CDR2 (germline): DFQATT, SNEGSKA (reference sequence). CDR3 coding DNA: TGCAGTGCTAATACGGGACAGGGGGCCTCCTACGAGCAGTACTTC. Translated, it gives CSANTGQGASYEQYF.